This entry describes one T cell receptor (beta chain). Sequencing used immunoSEQ multiplex PCR; TCRdb keeps in-frame clones, though not all of them. The sample has 34,000 or so clones, about 83% seen once. The data are from a study of OX40 agonist ivuxolimab in advanced cancers. About the study: Ivuxolimab is an agonistic anti-OX40 (CD134) antibody, and patients were treated with it. Patients with hepatocellular carcinoma, melanoma, renal cell or head and neck cancer made up the dose-escalation patients.

CDR1 is SNHLY, CDR2 FYNNEI, per germline. CDR3 size: 15 residues. After removal of 3 bases from V and 3 bases from J, the junction contained 7 bases not matched to a gene. This TCR was sampled from an adult with an advanced solid tumor such as melanoma, head and neck, liver or kidney cancer. This sample comprised CD4+ or CD8+ T cells sorted from blood, obtained in a trial of the OX40 agonist ivuxolimab. The chain carries TRBV2 and TRBJ2-7; 8 bases are shared with TRBD2. The CDR3 nucleotides read TGTGCCAGCAGTGAGGTCGGGAGGGTGAACTACGAGCAGTACTTC. Its protein is CASSEVGRVNYEQYF.